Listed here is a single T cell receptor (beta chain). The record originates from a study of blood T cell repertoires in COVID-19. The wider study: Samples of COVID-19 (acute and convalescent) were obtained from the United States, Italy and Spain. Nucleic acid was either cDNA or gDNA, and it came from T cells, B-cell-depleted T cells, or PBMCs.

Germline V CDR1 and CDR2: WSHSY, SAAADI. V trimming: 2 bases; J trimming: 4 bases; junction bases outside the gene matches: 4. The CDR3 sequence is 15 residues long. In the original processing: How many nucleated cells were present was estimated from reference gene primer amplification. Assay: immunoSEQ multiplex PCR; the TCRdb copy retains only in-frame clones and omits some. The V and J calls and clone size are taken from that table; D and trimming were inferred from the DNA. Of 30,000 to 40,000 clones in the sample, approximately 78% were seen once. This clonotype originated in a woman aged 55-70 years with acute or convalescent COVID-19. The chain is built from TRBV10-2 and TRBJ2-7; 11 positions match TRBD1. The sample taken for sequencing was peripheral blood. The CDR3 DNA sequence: TGCGCCAGCAGTGAGCTGGGGGACAGGGGGTACGAGCAGTACTTC. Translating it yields CASSELGDRGYEQYF.